This T cell receptor beta chain was identified during a study of cytomegalovirus exposure and HLA in healthy donors. This PCR relied on a set of 60 Vbeta primers and 13 Jbeta primers. Measured with immunoSEQ multiplex PCR; TCRdb has only the in-frame clones, and not every one. The data hold 110,000 or so clones, with under 80% observed a single time. CDR3 length equals 16 residues. V lost 2 bases to trimming and J lost 3 bases, with 14 bases between them. Germline CDR1 reads SGHRS; CDR2 reads YFSETQ. This sequence joins TRBV5-1 and TRBJ1-4; D is perhaps TRBD1 (5 bases). The specimen was PBMCs. This receptor was taken from a woman aged 45 to 65 in good health and CMV-seropositive. This CDR3 reads CASSFLRPGANEKLFF. The CDR3 DNA follows: TGCGCCAGCAGCTTTCTCCGTCCGGGGGCTAATGAAAAACTGTTTTTT.